This TCR beta chain is from a study of T cells in Graves' hyperthyroidism and ophthalmopathy. The study's findings and limits: Separating ophthalmopathy from stable hyperthyroidism was achieved by a 13 V-J model. The model made its ophthalmopathy prediction, and onset followed a median about 6 months later.

With regard to this clonotype: What it binds is unknown.

Each diagnosis drew on symptoms, thyroxine, TRAb, thyroid ultrasound and orbital computed tomography findings. TCR beta CDR3 regions were amplified from RNA transcripts. In the first-round RT-PCR of the TCR CDR3, the HTBI primer set was used. TCRdb reprocessed the multiplex PCR reads with MiXCR, giving one entry per CDR3 protein. The sample has a few hundred thousand distinct CDR3 sequences; over 12% are singletons. Source material: blood. This TCR derives from a woman aged 55-70 years with Graves' ophthalmopathy.

The CDR3 sequence is CASSLTSGRLTDTQYF. CDR3 coding DNA: TGTGCCAGCAGCTTGACTAGCGGGAGACTCACAGATACGCAGTATTTT. The rearrangement links TRBV7-9 to TRBJ2-3; 12 nucleotides match TRBD2. CDR3 length: 16 amino acids. Germline lookup yields CDR1 SEHNR and CDR2 FQNEAQ (reference sequence). The V segment lost 3 bases and the J segment 2 bases; nucleotides outside the gene matches: 3.